This T cell receptor (beta chain) was captured in a study of T cell clusters in autoimmune cytopenias. Background on the study: TRB sequencing had a median approximately 50,000 reads and approximately 2,400 distinct clonotypes per sample. Study-level results: A dominant lymphoma-associated repertoire apparently masked the cluster-lack signature in secondary cytopenia versus chronic lymphocytic leukemia. Primary autoimmune cytopenia patients appeared to lack physiological T cell clusters present in healthy donors.

Tens of thousands of genome equivalents of blood DNA were amplified for TRB. In regard to this clonotype: Its antigen is currently unknown.

TRB was amplified by touch-down multiplex PCR, primer pools A and B combined. From the multiplex PCR reads, TCRdb lists one entry per CDR3 protein and no DNA. The table counts a few thousand distinct CDR3 sequences; roughly 20% lies in the top ten. In germline, CDR1 is SGHTA, CDR2 FQGNSA. This CDR3 spans 14 amino acids. This clonotype was obtained from a human donor with an autoimmune cytopenia or autoimmune hepatitis (not recorded which). The chain combines TRBV7-2 with TRBJ2-7. Sequencing used peripheral blood. CDR3 sequence: CASSLGQGKYEQYF.